The source of this T cell receptor (beta chain) is a study of radiotherapy plus CTLA-4 blockade in lung cancer. This table comes from immunoSEQ multiplex PCR, and its TCRdb copy is limited to in-frame clones, with some not included. The sample includes 40,000 to 60,000 clones, 75% to 90% seen only once; the top ten take 15% to 20%. The CDR3 has 15 residues. Germline CDR1 reads LNHDA; CDR2 reads SQIVND (reference sequence). V dropped 1 base and J dropped 6 bases, with 15 bases sitting between them. Points on this clone: Its antigen is not identified.

The study, taken as a whole, reports: Increased serum interferon-beta after radiation also reportedly predicted response strongly. In blood, TCR clones derived from the tumor expanded after radiotherapy plus ipilimumab.

The study gave focal radiation plus ipilimumab CTLA-4 blockade to patients with chemo-refractory metastatic non-small-cell lung cancer. The receptor comes from a human donor with non-small cell lung cancer that progressed on radiotherapy plus ipilimumab. Some clones in this sample may be carry-over from other donors' samples. Sequenced material: peripheral blood, taken from a patient treated with radiotherapy plus ipilimumab. V is TRBV19 and J is TRBJ1-2; D perhaps matches TRBD1 (6 bases). The CDR3 nucleotides are TGTGCCAGTAGTATAGGGAGACAGGACGTGAATGGCTACACCTTC. It encodes CASSIGRQDVNGYTF. The variable domain in full, with the rest retrieved from reference TRBV19 and TRBJ1-2, is DGGITQSPKYLFRKEGQNVTLSCEQNLNHDAMYWYRQDPGQGLRLIYYSQIVNDFQKGDIAEGYSVSREKKESFPLTVTSAQKNPTAFYLCASSIGRQDVNGYTFGSGTRLTVV.